These 5 T cell receptor beta chains came from one sample sequenced in a study of T cells after somatic rescue of genetic block. Profiling relied on immunoSEQ multiplex PCR, and the TCRdb table lists in-frame clones only, not all of them. The sample shows some 70,000 clones, roughly 88% of them seen only once. Sequencing used peripheral blood mononuclear cells (PBMCs). The receptor set was obtained from a man younger than 45.

The J gene is TRBJ2-5, the V gene TRBV5-4; D not resolved. This CDR3 is 12 amino acids long. V gave up 9 bases and J gave up 2 bases, with 11 bases separating them. CDR1 is SGHNT, CDR2 YYREEE, per germline (reference sequence). The CDR3 region has the DNA TGTGCCACCGGTTCCGTACAAGAGACCCAGTACTTC. It specifies CATGSVQETQYF.

V is TRBV6-6 and J is TRBJ1-3; TRBD1 might be the D (5 bases). There are 16 residues in the CDR3. Per the germline V gene, CDR1 is MNHNY and CDR2 is SVGAGI (reference sequence). The V gene lost 6 bases and the J gene lost 4 bases, with 19 bases spanning the gap. The CDR3 spells CASSRQGTVGGNTIYF. The CDR3 nucleotides are TGTGCCAGCAGCCGGCAGGGAACTGTAGGAGGAAACACCATATATTTT.

This sequence joins TRBV7-9 and TRBJ1-1; D may be TRBD1 (5 bases). Trimming took off 5 bases at V and 5 bases at J, with 12 bases between the two ends. Looked up from germline, CDR1 is SEHNR and CDR2 is FQNEAQ (reference sequence). The CDR3 spans 13 residues. The chain's CDR3 is CASSLGDRTEAFF. CDR3 DNA: TGTGCCAGCAGCCTCGGGGACCGAACTGAAGCTTTCTTT.

This chain connects TRBV4-2 to TRBJ2-2; 7 bases agree with TRBD1. CDR3 length: 16 amino acids. The trim removed 3 bases at V and 0 bases at J, leaving 4 bases unmatched. The germline V gene has CDR1 LGHNA and CDR2 YNFKEQ. For the CDR3, the DNA is TGTGCCAGCAGCCATCCCGGGACAGCGAACACCGGGGAGCTGTTTTTT. Its translation is CASSHPGTANTGELFF.

This clone has a handful of counts. The V gene is TRBV7-9, the J gene TRBJ1-1, with TRBD1 identical over 10 bases. The CDR3 has 18 amino acids. J was trimmed by 4 bases and V by 9 bases; bases with no gene match: 20. Germline V gene sequence: CDR1 SEHNR, CDR2 FQNEAQ (reference sequence). The CDR3 DNA sequence: TGTGCCAGTTTTATAACTGGGACAGGGGAAGAAAGAGGCACTGAAGCTTTCTTT. As protein: CASFITGTGEERGTEAFF.